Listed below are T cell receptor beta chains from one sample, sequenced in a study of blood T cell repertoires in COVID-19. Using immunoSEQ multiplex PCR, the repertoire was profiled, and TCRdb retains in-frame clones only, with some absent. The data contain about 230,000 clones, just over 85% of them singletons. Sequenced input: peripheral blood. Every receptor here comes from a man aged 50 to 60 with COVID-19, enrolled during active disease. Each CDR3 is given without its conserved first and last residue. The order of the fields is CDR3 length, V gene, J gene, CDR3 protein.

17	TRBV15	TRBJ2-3	ATSRDSSVWGGSTDTQY
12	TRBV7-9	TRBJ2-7	ASSLTSGIREQY
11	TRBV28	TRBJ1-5	ASSDRANQPQH
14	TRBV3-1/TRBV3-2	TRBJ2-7	ASSRQTGTGSYEQY
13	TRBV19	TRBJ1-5	ASNDRGVGNQPQH
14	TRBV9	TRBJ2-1	ASSVGSSGMGNEQF
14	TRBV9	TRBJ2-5	ASSVAEGLVQETQY
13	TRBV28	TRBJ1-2	ASSLHNQGALGYT
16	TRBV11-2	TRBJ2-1	ASSLDLAGRSLANEQF
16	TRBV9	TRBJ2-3	ASSAPGGLQSHTDTQY
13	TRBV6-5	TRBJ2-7	ASSYALGTAYEQY
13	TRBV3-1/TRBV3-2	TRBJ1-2	ASSPWSGSAVGYT
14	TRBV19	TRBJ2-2	ASSKGVGANTGELF
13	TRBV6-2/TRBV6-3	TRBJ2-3	ASSYSVQSTDTQY
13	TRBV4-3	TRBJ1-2	ASSQDHQGDYGYT
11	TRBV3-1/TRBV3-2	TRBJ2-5	ASSQRGRETQY
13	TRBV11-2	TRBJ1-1	ASSPPLGGNTEAF
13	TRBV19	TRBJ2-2	ASSRQGGLSGELF
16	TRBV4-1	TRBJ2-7	ASSQEPPVARMKIEQY
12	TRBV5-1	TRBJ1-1	ASSMQGSNTEAF
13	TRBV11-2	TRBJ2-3	ASSFVAGQPDTQY
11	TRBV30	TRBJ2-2	AGNRGVSGELF
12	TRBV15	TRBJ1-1	ATSRDPGWTEAF
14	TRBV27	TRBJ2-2	ASSSYSGTNTGELF
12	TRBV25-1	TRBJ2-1	ASRTGTGGNEQF
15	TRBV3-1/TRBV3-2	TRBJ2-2	ASSQASGGGNTGELF
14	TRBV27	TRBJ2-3	ASSSDRGISTDTQY
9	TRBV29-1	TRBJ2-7	SVDLGTEQY
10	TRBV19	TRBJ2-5	ASSNRQETQY
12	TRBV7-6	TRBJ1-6	ASSTGQGNSPLH
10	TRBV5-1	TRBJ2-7	ASSLYPYEQY
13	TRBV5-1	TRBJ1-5	ASSLGGDSYQPQH
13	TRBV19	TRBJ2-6	AGGRTGVGANVLT
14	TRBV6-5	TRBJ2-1	ASSYSGLSSYNEQF
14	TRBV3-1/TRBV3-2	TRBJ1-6	ASSQDSGTGYSPLH
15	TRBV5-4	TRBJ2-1	ASSPTGGATFYNEQF
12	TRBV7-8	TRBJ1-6	ASSLEGPASPLH
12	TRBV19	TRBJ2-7	ASSMTWGAYEQY
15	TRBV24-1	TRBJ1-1	ATSDLPGWTMNTEAF
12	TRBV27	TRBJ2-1	ASSLYRADNEQF
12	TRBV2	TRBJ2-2	ASDSGGNTGELF
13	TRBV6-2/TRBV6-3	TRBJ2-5	ASSTAGTGEETQY
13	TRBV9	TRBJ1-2	ASSGELGRASGYT
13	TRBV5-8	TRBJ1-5	ASSFETGSNQPQH
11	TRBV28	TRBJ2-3	ASSGDGTDTQY
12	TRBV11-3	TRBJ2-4	ASSYFLAKNIQY
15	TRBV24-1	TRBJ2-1	ATSDFGGRGAYNEQF
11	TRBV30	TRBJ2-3	AWSGGSTDTQY